Listed here are 32 T cell receptor beta chains from one sample, sequenced in a study of a mutant IDH1 vaccine in newly diagnosed glioma. As to time point: week 23, last vaccination. Doses consisted of 300 ug of mutant IDH1 20-mer peptide each, paired with topical imiquimod. Antigen specificity for these receptors is unknown. Assay: immunoSEQ multiplex PCR; the TCRdb copy retains only in-frame clones and omits some. The table includes some 60,000 clones, about 89% detected once. Specimen: PBMCs, collected from a glioma patient whose treatment included an IDH1 peptide vaccine. The receptors were sampled from a man in his forties with glioma.

V usage is TRBV14 and J usage is TRBJ2-7; 10 bases are shared with TRBD1. The CDR3 extends over 14 amino acids. With 4 bases clipped from V and 5 bases from J, the junction kept 5 bases outside the gene matches. CDR1 and CDR2 from the germline V gene are SGHDN and FVKESK. The CDR3 DNA sequence: TGTGCCAGCAGCCGCGGGACAGGGGTCCACGAGCAGTACTTC. Its translation: CASSRGTGVHEQYF.

The chain employs TRBV2 and TRBJ2-1; the D gene is possibly TRBD2 (6 bases). The CDR3 is made up of 15 amino acids. V was pared by 2 bases and J by 3 bases, with 11 bases between. The germline V gene encodes CDR1 SNHLY and CDR2 FYNNEI. In DNA, the CDR3 is TGTGCCAGCAGTGAACTCGCGGGGCTCTACAATGAGCAGTTCTTC. It yields the protein CASSELAGLYNEQFF. Looking up the rest from reference TRBV2 and TRBJ2-1 gives the full variable domain: EPEVTQTPSHQVTQMGQEVILRCVPISNHLYFYWYRQILGQKVEFLVSFYNNEISEKSEIFDDQFSVERPDGSNFTLKIRSTKLEDSAMYFCASSELAGLYNEQFFGPGTRLTVL.

V is TRBV29-1 and J is TRBJ2-1, with 8 bases matching TRBD2. Germline CDR1 is SQVTM and CDR2 is ANQGSEA. The junction had 5 bases not matched to a gene; V was cut back by 4 bases and J by 0 bases. The CDR3 totals 15 residues. The CDR3 nucleotides read TGCAGCGTTGGAGAGCGGGGGTACTCCTACAATGAGCAGTTCTTC. Translating gives CSVGERGYSYNEQFF.

This clone was observed a single time. This chain links TRBV7-9 with TRBJ2-6, with TRBD2 matching 7 bases. V was pared by 1 base and J by 1 base, with 10 bases of the junction left unmatched. Germline-derived CDR1 and CDR2 are SEHNR and FQNEAQ (reference sequence). The CDR3 covers 19 residues. The chain's CDR3 is CASSLDGVRGGSGANVLTF. CDR3 bases: TGTGCCAGCAGCTTAGACGGGGTCCGGGGAGGGTCTGGGGCCAACGTCCTGACTTTC.

This clone has just one count. The chain links TRBV9 to TRBJ2-1, with 11 bases fitting TRBD2. The CDR3 runs to 13 residues. Trimming removed 4 bases from V and 9 bases from J; junction bases left unmatched: 3. Germline CDR1 SGDLS, CDR2 YYNGEE. In DNA form, the CDR3 reads TGTGCCAGCAGCATCGGGACTAGCGGTGAGCAGTTCTTC. Protein: CASSIGTSGEQFF. Using reference TRBV9 and TRBJ2-1 for the parts outside the CDR3, the full variable domain is DSGVTQTPKHLITATGQRVTLRCSPRSGDLSVYWYQQSLDQGLQFLIQYYNGEERAKGNILERFSAQQFPDLHSELNLSSLELGDSALYFCASSIGTSGEQFFGPGTRLTVL.

The chain carries TRBV7-7 and TRBJ2-1; 7 positions match TRBD1. The CDR3 is 15 residues long. Germline lookup yields CDR1 SSHAT and CDR2 FNYEAQ (reference sequence). The ends lost 0 bases at V and 7 bases at J; junction bases unmatched: 6. The CDR3 sequence: CASSLALGQWNEQFF. Written as DNA, the CDR3 is TGTGCCAGCAGCTTAGCGCTGGGACAGTGGAATGAGCAGTTCTTC.

The CDR3 DNA sequence: TGCAGCGTTGACAGGGATGAGCAGTTCTTC. Translating gives CSVDRDEQFF. This rearrangement joins TRBV29-1 to TRBJ2-1; tentative D call: TRBD1 (5 bases). The CDR3 runs to 10 residues. Trimming left V 3 bases short and J 8 bases short, with 5 bases between. The germline gives CDR1 SQVTM, CDR2 ANQGSEA.

The J gene is TRBJ1-2, the V gene TRBV6-5; TRBD1 matches 7 bases. The CDR3 spans 12 residues. Looked up from germline, CDR1 is MNHEY and CDR2 is SVGAGI. V shed 6 bases, J shed 8 bases, and the junction held 6 bases outside the gene matches. The CDR3 reads CASSSGQSGYTF. The CDR3 coding sequence is TGTGCCAGCAGCTCGGGACAGTCCGGCTACACCTTC.

The rearrangement links TRBV7-9 to TRBJ2-1, with TRBD2 identical over 8 bases. Germline V lookup: CDR1 SEHNR, CDR2 FQNEAQ (reference sequence). This CDR3 comprises 14 residues. V dropped 5 bases and J dropped 8; count of bases not matched to a gene: 8. CDR3 protein: CASSRSGSGYEQFF. CDR3 in DNA: TGTGCCAGCAGCAGAAGCGGGAGTGGGTATGAGCAGTTCTTC. Drawing the rest from reference TRBV7-9 and TRBJ2-1, the complete variable domain is DTGVSQNPRHKITKRGQNVTFRCDPISEHNRLYWYRQTLGQGPEFLTYFQNEAQLEKSRLLSDRFSAERPKGSFSTLEIQRTEQGDSAMYLCASSRSGSGYEQFFGPGTRLTVL.

The V gene is TRBV7-2, the J gene TRBJ1-4, with D tentatively TRBD1 (5 bases). Trimming removed 3 bases from V and 4 bases from J, with 9 bases in between. Germline CDR1 SGHTA, CDR2 FQGNSA. This CDR3 is 14 amino acids long. The CDR3 loop is CASSFARVNEKLFF. CDR3 coding DNA: TGTGCCAGCAGCTTCGCCAGGGTTAATGAAAAACTGTTTTTT.

The genes are TRBV7-9 and TRBJ1-1; TRBD1 agrees at 7 bases. The germline gives CDR1 SEHNR, CDR2 FQNEAQ (reference sequence). This CDR3 has 15 amino acids. Germline trimming cut 4 bases from V and 4 bases from J; bases unmatched to any gene: 9. The CDR3 DNA reads TGTGCCAGCAGCTCGCCGACAGGGACGGGCACTGAAGCTTTCTTT. Amino acids: CASSSPTGTGTEAFF.

The chain uses TRBV9 and TRBJ1-5; TRBD1 might be the D (5 bases). Germline CDR1 reads SGDLS; CDR2 reads YYNGEE. CDR3 length: 15 residues. The V end lost 0 bases, the J end lost 4 bases, and 11 bases lay between the germline ends. The DNA for the CDR3 is TGTGCCAGCAGCGTAGAGGGGCAGGGTAATCAGCCCCAGCATTTT. As protein: CASSVEGQGNQPQHF.

The chain employs TRBV6-5 and TRBJ1-4; D call uncertain. Per the germline V gene, CDR1 is MNHEY and CDR2 is SVGAGI. Trimming took 4 bases from V and 6 from J, leaving 15 bases between them. CDR3 length equals 15 residues. The CDR3 sequence: CASSSLITRHEKLFF. The CDR3 coding sequence is TGTGCCAGCAGTTCCCTCATTACTCGGCATGAAAAACTGTTTTTT.

The sample holds a few counts of this clone. This chain connects TRBV7-8 to TRBJ1-2; a weak D match, TRBD1 (5 bases). Trimming took 5 bases from V and 4 from J, leaving 14 bases between them. The length of the CDR3 is 14 residues. Germline V gene lookup returns CDR1 SGHVS and CDR2 FQNEAQ. The CDR3 sequence is CASSLLRDVYGYTF. CDR3 nucleotide sequence: TGTGCCAGCAGCCTCCTCCGGGACGTCTATGGCTACACCTTC.

The J gene is TRBJ1-3, the V gene TRBV5-1; 7 bases are a match to TRBD1. Trimming cost V 3 bases and J 0 bases; bases outside gene matches: 6. Germline-derived CDR1 and CDR2 are SGHRS and YFSETQ. The CDR3 is made up of 16 amino acids. CDR3 coding DNA: TGCGCCAGCAGCTCGGGGGACAGCATCTCTGGAAACACCATATATTTT. Translation gives CASSSGDSISGNTIYF.

The V gene is TRBV27, the J gene TRBJ2-6; D gene uncertain. With 6 bases removed from V and 0 bases from J, the gap between germline ends came to 3 bases. This CDR3 is 13 amino acids long. Germline CDR1 is MNHEY and CDR2 is SMNVEV (reference sequence). CDR3 DNA: TGTGCCAGCAGGAGCTCTGGGGCCAACGTCCTGACTTTC. Its translation is CASRSSGANVLTF.

J is TRBJ1-2 and V is TRBV18; D might be TRBD1 (5 bases). The V end lost 3 bases, the J end lost 3 bases, and 11 bases lay between the germline ends. The CDR3 runs to 14 residues. Germline CDR1 reads KGHSH; CDR2 reads LQKENI. The CDR3 is CASSPPAGYYGYTF. CDR3 nucleotides: TGTGCCAGCTCACCCCCGGCAGGGTACTATGGCTACACCTTC.

This chain links TRBV20-1 with TRBJ1-1; no clear D gene. Trimming removed 4 bases at V and 0 bases at J, with 3 bases between. Germline lookup yields CDR1 DFQATT and CDR2 SNEGSKA (reference sequence). The CDR3 covers 11 residues. The CDR3 DNA is TGCAGTGCTAACATGAACACTGAAGCTTTCTTT. Amino acid sequence: CSANMNTEAFF.

V usage is TRBV5-1 and J usage is TRBJ2-2; D remains unclear. Germline values: CDR1 SGHRS, CDR2 YFSETQ. The length of the CDR3 is 12 residues. The germline V and J ends were trimmed by 1 base and 6 bases, with 4 bases remaining between them. CDR3 bases: TGCGCCAGCAGCTTGAAACCCGGGGAGCTGTTTTTT. Protein: CASSLKPGELFF.

The chain joins TRBV6-1 to TRBJ2-1; 7 positions agree with TRBD2. J lost 7 bases, V lost 4 bases, and 13 bases had no gene match. The V gene's germline CDR1 is MNHNS and CDR2 SASEGT. The CDR3 covers 16 residues. The CDR3 coding sequence is TGTGCCAGCAGTGCTCCGTTCGGGGGAGGGCGGAATGAGCAGTTCTTC. Residues: CASSAPFGGGRNEQFF.

This chain links TRBV19 with TRBJ2-7; 9 nucleotides align to TRBD1. J lost 7 bases, V lost 5 bases, and 6 bases had no gene match. Germline V gene lookup returns CDR1 LNHDA and CDR2 SQIVND (reference sequence). The CDR3 consists of 13 residues. CDR3 bases: TGTGCCAGTAGTTTGGGGACAGGGACAGAGCAGTACTTC. Translated, it gives CASSLGTGTEQYF.

V usage is TRBV7-8 and J usage is TRBJ1-1; D is possibly TRBD1 (5 bases). The length of the CDR3 is 15 residues. The germline gives CDR1 SGHVS, CDR2 FQNEAQ. V lost 1 base and J 4 bases, leaving 13 bases between the germline ends. CDR3 DNA sequence: TGTGCCAGCAGCTTAGAACTGGGCAGGGTCACTGAAGCTTTCTTT. Amino acid sequence: CASSLELGRVTEAFF.

The V call is TRBV19, the J call TRBJ1-1; 7 bases line up with TRBD1. J was trimmed by 4 bases and V by 3 bases; bases with no gene match: 5. This CDR3 is 14 amino acids long. The germline V gene has CDR1 LNHDA and CDR2 SQIVND (reference sequence). CDR3 protein: CASSIGAGGTEAFF. The DNA of the CDR3 is TGTGCCAGTAGTATTGGGGCAGGGGGCACTGAAGCTTTCTTT. The full variable domain, with the rest looked up from reference TRBV19 and TRBJ1-1, is DGGITQSPKYLFRKEGQNVTLSCEQNLNHDAMYWYRQDPGQGLRLIYYSQIVNDFQKGDIAEGYSVSREKKESFPLTVTSAQKNPTAFYLCASSIGAGGTEAFFGQGTRLTVV.

The chain joins TRBV6-4 to TRBJ2-2, with TRBD2 matching 7 bases. The J segment lost 0 bases and the V segment lost 7 bases, leaving 8 bases of the junction unmatched. There are 16 residues in the CDR3. Germline CDR1 MRHNA, CDR2 SNTAGT. The DNA of the CDR3 is TGTGCCAGCAAGGTTGGCGGGAGAACGAACACCGGGGAGCTGTTTTTT. This codes for CASKVGGRTNTGELFF.

CDR3 in amino acids: CASSQADFGTRTFYGYTF. The CDR3 bases are TGCGCCAGCAGCCAAGCAGACTTTGGGACACGAACCTTCTATGGCTACACCTTC. The chain has TRBV4-1 and TRBJ1-2, with a possible D match to TRBD1 (6 bases). The V and J ends lost 1 base and 4 bases respectively, with 22 bases between them. The CDR3 length is 18 residues. CDR1 and CDR2 (germline): MGHRA, YSYEKL.

The chain couples TRBV19 to TRBJ1-5; 9 positions agree with TRBD1. Germline V gives CDR1 LNHDA, CDR2 SQIVND (reference sequence). The CDR3 extends over 14 amino acids. V shed 7 bases, J shed 4 bases, and the junction held 5 bases outside the gene matches. In nucleotides, the CDR3 is TGTGCCAGTACCGGGACAGGGAGTAATCAGCCCCAGCATTTT. Residues: CASTGTGSNQPQHF. Full variable domain (rest looked up from reference TRBV19 and TRBJ1-5): DGGITQSPKYLFRKEGQNVTLSCEQNLNHDAMYWYRQDPGQGLRLIYYSQIVNDFQKGDIAEGYSVSREKKESFPLTVTSAQKNPTAFYLCASTGTGSNQPQHFGDGTRLSIL.

The chain combines TRBV19 with TRBJ2-4; D is ambiguous. This CDR3 contains 14 residues. Germline loops: CDR1 LNHDA, CDR2 SQIVND (reference sequence). V lost 5 bases and J 0 bases, leaving 8 bases between the germline ends. CDR3 in amino acids: CASSAALAKNIQYF. In DNA form, the CDR3 reads TGTGCCAGTAGTGCCGCCTTAGCCAAAAACATTCAGTACTTC. The variable domain in full, with the rest retrieved from reference TRBV19 and TRBJ2-4, is DGGITQSPKYLFRKEGQNVTLSCEQNLNHDAMYWYRQDPGQGLRLIYYSQIVNDFQKGDIAEGYSVSREKKESFPLTVTSAQKNPTAFYLCASSAALAKNIQYFGAGTRLSVL.

The chain employs TRBV9 and TRBJ2-5; a possible D gene is TRBD1 (5 bases). V lost 3 bases to trimming and J lost 3 bases, with 15 bases between them. This CDR3 has 15 amino acids. Germline loops: CDR1 SGDLS, CDR2 YYNGEE. DNA of the CDR3: TGTGCCAGCAGCGAAGGGCAGGGTAGGGAAGAGACCCAGTACTTC. Translation gives CASSEGQGREETQYF. Combining the CDR3 with reference TRBV9 and TRBJ2-5 gives the whole variable domain DSGVTQTPKHLITATGQRVTLRCSPRSGDLSVYWYQQSLDQGLQFLIQYYNGEERAKGNILERFSAQQFPDLHSELNLSSLELGDSALYFCASSEGQGREETQYFGPGTRLLVL.

The chain is built from TRBV5-3 and TRBJ1-2, with unresolved D. TRBV5-3 is sorted into the ORF group, with uncertain function. This CDR3 contains 15 residues. V lost 0 bases, J lost 9 bases, and 18 bases lay in between. CDR3: CARSLAVYGLWRYTF. The CDR3 DNA reads as TGTGCCAGAAGCTTGGCGGTTTACGGGTTATGGCGCTACACCTTC.

This clone showed up just a few times. V and J are TRBV5-4 and TRBJ1-1; 8 nucleotides align to TRBD1. The CDR3 has 16 residues. V gave up 3 bases and J gave up 0 bases; unmatched junction bases: 7. Germline V lookup: CDR1 SGHNT, CDR2 YYREEE (reference sequence). Written as DNA, the CDR3 is TGTGCCAGCAGCTCATCAGGGGGCTTCATGAACACTGAAGCTTTCTTT. Amino acids: CASSSSGGFMNTEAFF.

In nucleotides, the CDR3 is TGTGCCAGCAGTTGGGGGGTTACCGGGGAGCTGTTTTTT. Translation gives CASSWGVTGELFF. This sequence joins TRBV6-4 and TRBJ2-2; perhaps TRBD2 as D (6 bases). The CDR3 length is 13 residues. The V gene lost 5 bases and the J gene lost 5 bases, with 9 bases spanning the gap. Germline CDR1 MRHNA, CDR2 SNTAGT.

The chain is built from TRBV18 and TRBJ1-2; D unresolved. This CDR3 region has 14 residues. CDR1 and CDR2 (germline): KGHSH, LQKENI. The V and J ends lost 0 bases and 4 bases respectively, with 9 bases between them. This CDR3 is CASSPPADIYGYTF. The CDR3 nucleotides read TGTGCCAGCTCACCACCGGCAGATATCTATGGCTACACCTTC.